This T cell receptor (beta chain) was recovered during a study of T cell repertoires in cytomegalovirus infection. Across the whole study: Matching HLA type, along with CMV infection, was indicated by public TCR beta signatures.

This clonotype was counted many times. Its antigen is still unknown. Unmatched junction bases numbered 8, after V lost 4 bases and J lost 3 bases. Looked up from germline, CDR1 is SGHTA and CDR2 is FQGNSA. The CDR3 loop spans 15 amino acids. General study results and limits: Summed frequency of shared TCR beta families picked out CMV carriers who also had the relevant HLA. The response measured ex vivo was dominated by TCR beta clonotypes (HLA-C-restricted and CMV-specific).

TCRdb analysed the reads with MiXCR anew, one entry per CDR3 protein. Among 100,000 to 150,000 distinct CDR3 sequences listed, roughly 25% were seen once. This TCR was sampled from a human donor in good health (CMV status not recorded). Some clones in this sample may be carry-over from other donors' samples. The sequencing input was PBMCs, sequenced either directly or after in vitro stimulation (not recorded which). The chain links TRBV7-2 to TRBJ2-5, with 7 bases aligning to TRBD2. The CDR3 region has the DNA TGTGCCAGCAGCTCTCGCGGGAGAGCGGAAGAGACCCAGTACTTC. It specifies CASSSRGRAEETQYF.